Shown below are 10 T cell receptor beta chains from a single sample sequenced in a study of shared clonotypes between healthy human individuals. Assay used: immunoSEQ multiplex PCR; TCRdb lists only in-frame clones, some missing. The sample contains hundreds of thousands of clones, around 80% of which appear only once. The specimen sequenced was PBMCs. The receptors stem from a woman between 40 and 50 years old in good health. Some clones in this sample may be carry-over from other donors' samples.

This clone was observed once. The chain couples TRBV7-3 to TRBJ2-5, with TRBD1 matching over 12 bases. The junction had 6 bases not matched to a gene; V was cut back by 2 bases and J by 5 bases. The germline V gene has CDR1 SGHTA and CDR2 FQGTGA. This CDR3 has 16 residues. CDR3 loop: CASSLSGTGGGETQYF. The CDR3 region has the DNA TGTGCCAGCAGCTTATCTGGGACAGGGGGCGGGGAGACCCAGTACTTC.

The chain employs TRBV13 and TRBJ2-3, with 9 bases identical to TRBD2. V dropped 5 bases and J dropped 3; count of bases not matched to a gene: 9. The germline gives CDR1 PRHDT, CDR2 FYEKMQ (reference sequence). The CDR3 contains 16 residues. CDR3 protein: CASSLARLAETDTQYF. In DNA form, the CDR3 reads TGTGCCAGCAGCCTCGCCCGACTAGCGGAAACAGATACGCAGTATTTT.

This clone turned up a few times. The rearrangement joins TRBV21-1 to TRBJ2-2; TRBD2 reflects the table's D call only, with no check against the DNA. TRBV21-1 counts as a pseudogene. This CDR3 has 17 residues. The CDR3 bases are TGTGCCGCAGAGGAGGAGGAGACTAGCGGTCTCAGCGGGGAGCTGTTTTTT. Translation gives CAAEEEETSGLSGELFF.

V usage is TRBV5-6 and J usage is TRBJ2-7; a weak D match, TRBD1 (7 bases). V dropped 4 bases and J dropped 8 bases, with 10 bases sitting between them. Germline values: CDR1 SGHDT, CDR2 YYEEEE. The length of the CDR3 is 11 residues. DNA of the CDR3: TGTGCCAGCAGCCAGGGGGGAAAGCAGTACTTC. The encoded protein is CASSQGGKQYF.

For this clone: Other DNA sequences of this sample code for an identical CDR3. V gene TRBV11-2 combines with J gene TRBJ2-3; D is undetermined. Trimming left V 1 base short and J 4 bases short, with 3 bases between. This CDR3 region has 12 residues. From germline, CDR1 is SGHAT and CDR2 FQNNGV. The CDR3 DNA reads TGTGCCAGCAGCTTAGTTGCAGATACGCAGTATTTT. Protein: CASSLVADTQYF.

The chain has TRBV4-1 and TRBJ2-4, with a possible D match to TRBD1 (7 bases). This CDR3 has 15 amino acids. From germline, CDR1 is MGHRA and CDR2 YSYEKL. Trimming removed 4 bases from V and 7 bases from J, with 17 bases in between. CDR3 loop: CASSPTEGAGNIQYF. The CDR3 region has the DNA TGCGCCAGCAGCCCAACGGAGGGGGCGGGTAACATTCAGTACTTC.

The CDR3 sequence is CASSQTGGSGANVLTF. The CDR3 DNA reads TGTGCCAGCAGCCAGACAGGGGGCTCTGGGGCCAACGTCCTGACTTTC. The V and J genes are TRBV4-2 and TRBJ2-6; 9 nucleotides agree with TRBD1. This CDR3 comprises 16 residues. The V segment lost 3 bases and the J segment 0 bases; nucleotides outside the gene matches: 0. Germline CDR1 LGHNA, CDR2 YNFKEQ.

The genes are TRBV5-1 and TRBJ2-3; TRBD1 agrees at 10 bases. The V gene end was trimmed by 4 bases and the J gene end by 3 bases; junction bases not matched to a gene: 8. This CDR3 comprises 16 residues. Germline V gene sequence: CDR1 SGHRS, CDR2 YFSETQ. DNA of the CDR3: TGCGCCAGCAGCCCGGAGGGACAGGGGATTACAGATACGCAGTATTTT. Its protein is CASSPEGQGITDTQYF.

The CDR3 region is CASSLTGGYTF. CDR3 nucleotides: TGTGCCAGCAGTTTGACAGGGGGCTACACCTTC. The rearrangement links TRBV28 to TRBJ1-2, with 7 bases that match TRBD1. Germline V lookup: CDR1 MDHEN, CDR2 SYDVKM. V shed 3 bases, J shed 8 bases, and the junction held 0 bases outside the gene matches. CDR3 size: 11 residues.

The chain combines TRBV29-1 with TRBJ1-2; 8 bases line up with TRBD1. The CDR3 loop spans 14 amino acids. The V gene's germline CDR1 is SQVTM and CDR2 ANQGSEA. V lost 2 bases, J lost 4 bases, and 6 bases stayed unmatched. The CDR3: CSVESGQGFYGYTF. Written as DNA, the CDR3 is TGCAGCGTTGAATCCGGACAGGGCTTCTATGGCTACACCTTC.